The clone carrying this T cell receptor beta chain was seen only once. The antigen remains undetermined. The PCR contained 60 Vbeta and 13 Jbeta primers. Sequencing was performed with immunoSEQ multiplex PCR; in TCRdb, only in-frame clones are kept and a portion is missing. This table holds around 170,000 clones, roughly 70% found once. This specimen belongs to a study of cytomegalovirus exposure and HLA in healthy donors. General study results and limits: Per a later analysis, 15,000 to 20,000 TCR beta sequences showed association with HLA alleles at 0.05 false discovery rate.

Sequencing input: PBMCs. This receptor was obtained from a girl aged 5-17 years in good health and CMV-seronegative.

In DNA, the CDR3 is TGTGCCAGCAGCCTCGACAGGGGCCAGGGCTACACCTTC. Translating it yields CASSLDRGQGYTF. The V and J genes are TRBV9 and TRBJ1-2; 8 positions match TRBD1. This CDR3 region has 13 residues. The V gene's germline CDR1 is SGDLS and CDR2 YYNGEE. J was trimmed by 8 bases and V by 4 bases; bases with no gene match: 7. The full variable domain, in which reference TRBV9 and TRBJ1-2 provide the parts outside the CDR3, is DSGVTQTPKHLITATGQRVTLRCSPRSGDLSVYWYQQSLDQGLQFLIQYYNGEERAKGNILERFSAQQFPDLHSELNLSSLELGDSALYFCASSLDRGQGYTFGSGTRLTVV.